This T cell receptor (beta chain) is drawn from a study of blood T cell repertoires in COVID-19. Across the study: The study drew acute and convalescent COVID-19 samples from the United States, Italy and Spain.

Germline V gene sequence: CDR1 SQVTM, CDR2 ANQGSEA. The ends were cut back, 6 bases at V and 9 bases at J, with 18 bases in the middle. CDR3 length: 13 amino acids. Original processing notes: Amplification from reference gene primers served as the basis for estimated nucleated cell counts. Sequencing was performed with immunoSEQ multiplex PCR; in TCRdb, only in-frame clones are kept and a portion is missing. V, J and clone size are taken as reported in that table, and D and trimming were inferred from the DNA itself. The data contain some 30,000 clones, about 88% of them singletons. Sequences were obtained from peripheral blood. The TCR was taken from a human donor in a cohort sampled during active COVID-19. The donor label of this sample is uncertain. The chain is built from TRBV29-1 and TRBJ2-1; no reliable D call. The CDR3 loop reads CSVVDPSGGEQFF. In DNA form, the CDR3 reads TGCAGCGTGGTCGACCCCTCGGGTGGTGAGCAGTTCTTC.